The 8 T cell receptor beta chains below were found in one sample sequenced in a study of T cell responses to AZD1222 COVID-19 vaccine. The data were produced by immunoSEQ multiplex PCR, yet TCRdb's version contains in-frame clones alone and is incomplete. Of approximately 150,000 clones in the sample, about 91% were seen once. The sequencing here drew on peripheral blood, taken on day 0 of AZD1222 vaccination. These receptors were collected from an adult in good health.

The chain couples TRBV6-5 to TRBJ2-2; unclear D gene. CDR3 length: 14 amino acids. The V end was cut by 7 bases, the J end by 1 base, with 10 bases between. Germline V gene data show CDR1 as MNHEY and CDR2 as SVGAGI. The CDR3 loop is CASTELLNTGELFF. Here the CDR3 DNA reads TGTGCCAGCACCGAACTCCTGAACACCGGGGAGCTGTTTTTT.

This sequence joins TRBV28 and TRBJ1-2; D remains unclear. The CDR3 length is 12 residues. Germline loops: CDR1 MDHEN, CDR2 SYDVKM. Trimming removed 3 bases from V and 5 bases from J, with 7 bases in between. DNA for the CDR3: TGTGCCAGCAGTTTGAGTGGGTATGGCTACACCTTC. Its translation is CASSLSGYGYTF.

The CDR3 DNA follows: TGTGCCAGCCGGGACTCCAACACAGATACGCAGTATTTT. Protein product: CASRDSNTDTQYF. V and J are TRBV6-5 and TRBJ2-3; D possibly corresponds to TRBD2 (6 bases). The CDR3 extends over 13 amino acids. Between the trimmed V and J ends, which lost 8 bases and 2 bases, there was a span of 11 bases. Germline CDR1 MNHEY, CDR2 SVGAGI.

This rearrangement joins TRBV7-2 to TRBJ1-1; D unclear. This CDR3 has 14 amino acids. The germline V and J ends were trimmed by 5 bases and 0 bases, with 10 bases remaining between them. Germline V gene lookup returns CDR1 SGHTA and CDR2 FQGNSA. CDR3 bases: TGTGCCAGCAGCCTCACTGCTATGAACACTGAAGCTTTCTTT. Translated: CASSLTAMNTEAFF. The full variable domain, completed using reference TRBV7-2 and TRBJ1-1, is GAGVSQSPSNKVTEKGKDVELRCDPISGHTALYWYRQSLGQGLEFLIYFQGNSAPDKSGLPSDRFSAERTGGSVSTLTIQRTQQEDSAVYLCASSLTAMNTEAFFGQGTRLTVV.

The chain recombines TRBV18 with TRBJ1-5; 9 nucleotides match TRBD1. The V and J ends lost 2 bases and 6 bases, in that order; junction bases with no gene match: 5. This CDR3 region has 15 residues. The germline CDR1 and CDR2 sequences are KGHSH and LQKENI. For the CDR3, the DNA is TGTGCCAGCTCACCATGGGACAGGGTTGGTCAGCCCCAGCATTTT. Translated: CASSPWDRVGQPQHF.

The CDR3 spells CAWILGWGLNTEAFF. The CDR3 DNA reads TGTGCCTGGATCCTTGGGTGGGGGCTGAACACTGAAGCTTTCTTT. The chain combines TRBV30 with TRBJ1-1; TRBD1 might be the D (6 bases). This CDR3 is 15 amino acids long. The V and J ends lost 4 bases and 0 bases respectively, with 15 bases between them. Germline lookup yields CDR1 GTSNPN and CDR2 SVGIG (reference sequence).

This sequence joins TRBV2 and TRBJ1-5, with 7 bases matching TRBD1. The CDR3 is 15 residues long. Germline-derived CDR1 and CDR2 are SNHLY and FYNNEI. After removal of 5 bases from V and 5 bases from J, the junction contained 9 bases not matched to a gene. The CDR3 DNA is TGTGCCAGCAGTAAAGAGACAGGGCGTGATCAGCCCCAGCATTTT. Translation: CASSKETGRDQPQHF.

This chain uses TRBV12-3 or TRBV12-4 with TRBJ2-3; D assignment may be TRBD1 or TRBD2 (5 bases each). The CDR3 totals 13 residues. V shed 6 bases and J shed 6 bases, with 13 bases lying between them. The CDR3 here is CASRFGGPDTQYF. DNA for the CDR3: TGTGCCAGCAGGTTTGGGGGACCCGATACGCAGTATTTT.